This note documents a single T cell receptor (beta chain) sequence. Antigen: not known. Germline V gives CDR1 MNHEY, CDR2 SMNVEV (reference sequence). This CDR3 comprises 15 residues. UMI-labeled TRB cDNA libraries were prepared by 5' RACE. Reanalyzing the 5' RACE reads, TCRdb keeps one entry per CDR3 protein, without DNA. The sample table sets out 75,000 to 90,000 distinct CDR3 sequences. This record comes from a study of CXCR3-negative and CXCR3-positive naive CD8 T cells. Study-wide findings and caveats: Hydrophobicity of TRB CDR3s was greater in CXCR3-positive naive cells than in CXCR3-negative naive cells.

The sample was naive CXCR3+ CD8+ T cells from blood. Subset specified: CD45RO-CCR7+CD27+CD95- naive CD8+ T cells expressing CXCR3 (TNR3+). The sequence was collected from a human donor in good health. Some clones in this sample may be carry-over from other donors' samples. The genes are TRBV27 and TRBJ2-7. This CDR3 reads CASSLSGHSSYEQYF.